This paragraph covers one T cell receptor beta chain sequence. Its antigen is as yet unknown. Germline loops: CDR1 SGHDT, CDR2 YYEEEE. The CDR3 is made up of 12 amino acids. Trimming took 3 bases from V and 12 from J; bases not matched to a gene: 6. These data are taken from a study of T-cell memory formation after mild COVID-19. Across the study: The TCR clusters were mostly specific to one donor.

Study-wide findings and caveats: Day 15 to 85 contractors were CD4/CD8 balanced; later expanders leaned CD4+. Proof of SARS-CoV-2 specificity was absent for the second-wave clones that crested on day 37.

MiXCR, run by TCRdb on the 5' RACE reads, gives a single entry per CDR3 protein. The table includes some 300,000 distinct CDR3 sequences, 20% to 25% detected once. The V gene is TRBV5-6, the J gene TRBJ2-7; the match to TRBD2 covers 10 bases. This TCR was sampled from a man aged 18-30 years who had mild COVID-19 (a few samples of this study predate the infection). Cell type and time point are not known. The sample was PBMCs or a T cell subset sorted from them (not recorded which). CDR3 nucleotides: TGTGCCAGCAGCTGGGGGACTAGCGACAGGTACTTC. Its protein product is CASSWGTSDRYF. The whole variable domain, filled in from reference TRBV5-6 and TRBJ2-7, reads DAGVTQSPTHLIKTRGQQVTLRCSPKSGHDTVSWYQQALGQGPQFIFQYYEEEERQRGNFPDRFSGHQFPNYSSELNVNALLLGDSALYLCASSWGTSDRYFGPGTRLTVT.